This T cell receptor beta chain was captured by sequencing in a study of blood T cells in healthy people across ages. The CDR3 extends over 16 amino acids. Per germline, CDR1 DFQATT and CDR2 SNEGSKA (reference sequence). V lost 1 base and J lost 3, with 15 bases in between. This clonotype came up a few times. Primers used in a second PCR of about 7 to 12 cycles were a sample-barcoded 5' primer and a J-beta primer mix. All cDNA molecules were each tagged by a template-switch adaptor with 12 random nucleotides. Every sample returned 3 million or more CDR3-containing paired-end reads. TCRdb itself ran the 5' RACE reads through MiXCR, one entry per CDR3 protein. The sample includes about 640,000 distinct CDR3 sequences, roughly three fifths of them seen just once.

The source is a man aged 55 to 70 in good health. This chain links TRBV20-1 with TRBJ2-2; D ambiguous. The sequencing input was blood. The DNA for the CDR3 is TGCAGTGCTAGAGTGCCCTCTCTCGGGTACACCGGGGAGCTGTTTTTT. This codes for CSARVPSLGYTGELFF.